The rows below give T cell receptor beta chains drawn from one sample of a study of blood T cell repertoires in COVID-19. Only in-frame clones appear in the TCRdb table, and some are missing; sequencing was by immunoSEQ multiplex PCR. The repertoire includes about 49,000 clones, 84% of them detected once, and about 1.6% sits in the top ten. The sample comprised peripheral blood. Receptors were obtained from a man over 45 with acute or convalescent COVID-19. Each CDR3 is given with its conserved first and last residue. Each record gives: D gene, J gene, clone size, V gene, CDR3 DNA, CDR3 protein. The D gene is left open where the match is weak. Rows may omit the clone size; those that give it use once, few, many or a size class.

D: NA; J: TRBJ1-6; size: NA; V: TRBV28; DNA: TGTGCCAGCACTCCAGGGTCGGCCTATAATTCACCCCTCCACTTT; CDR3: CASTPGSAYNSPLHF
D: NA; J: TRBJ2-7; size: NA; V: TRBV10-2; DNA: TGCGCCAGCAGTGATACAGGCGGAGAGCAGTACTTC; CDR3: CASSDTGGEQYF
D: NA; J: TRBJ2-7; size: NA; V: TRBV3-1/TRBV3-2; DNA: TGTGCCAGCAGCCAAGACCTATGGTCTATCTACGAGCAGTACTTC; CDR3: CASSQDLWSIYEQYF
D: NA; J: TRBJ1-3; size: once; V: TRBV11-2; DNA: TGTGCCAGCAGCTTAGCCGGGGTCTCTGGAAACACCATATATTTT; CDR3: CASSLAGVSGNTIYF
D: TRBD2; J: TRBJ2-1; size: NA; V: TRBV6-5; DNA: TGTGCCAGCAGAACAAGCGGGAGGCCTTTCAATGAGCAGTTCTTC; CDR3: CASRTSGRPFNEQFF
D: TRBD2; J: TRBJ2-1; size: few; V: TRBV30; DNA: TGTGCCTGGTCGAAGCGGGGCTCCTACAATGAGCAGTTCTTC; CDR3: CAWSKRGSYNEQFF
D: TRBD2; J: TRBJ2-5; size: NA; V: TRBV7-2; DNA: TGTGCCAGCAGCCGCGGGGGACTAGCGGGAGGGTGGGCCCCCCGGACCCAGTACTTC; CDR3: CASSRGGLAGGWAPRTQYF
D: NA; J: TRBJ2-7; size: NA; V: TRBV30; DNA: TGTGCCTGGAGCACCAGGGGGGCTCTCTCCGAGCAGTACTTC; CDR3: CAWSTRGALSEQYF
D: TRBD1; J: TRBJ1-6; size: NA; V: TRBV28; DNA: TGTGCCAGCAGTTTTCCAGTGAGGGGGCTGAAGAATTCACCCCTCCACTTT; CDR3: CASSFPVRGLKNSPLHF
D: NA; J: TRBJ1-1; size: NA; V: TRBV7-2; DNA: TGTGCCAGTGGACAGTACACTGAAGCTTTCTTT; CDR3: CASGQYTEAFF
D: TRBD1; J: TRBJ1-5; size: NA; V: TRBV30; DNA: TGTGCCTGGAGATCAGGGGGGAATCCCGCCCAACCCCAGCATTTT; CDR3: CAWRSGGNPAQPQHF
D: TRBD1; J: TRBJ2-1; size: NA; V: TRBV9; DNA: TGTGCCAGCAGCGTAAACCCGGGACAGGGAACGAATGAGCAGTTCTTC; CDR3: CASSVNPGQGTNEQFF
D: NA; J: TRBJ2-1; size: NA; V: TRBV6-1; DNA: TGTGCCAGCAGTGAAGTCCCTGAGCGTGAGCAGTTCTTC; CDR3: CASSEVPEREQFF
D: NA; J: TRBJ1-5; size: once; V: TRBV4-3; DNA: TGCGCCAGCAGCCAATATCGAGGAGGAGGTCAGCCCCAGCATTTT; CDR3: CASSQYRGGGQPQHF
D: TRBD1; J: TRBJ1-1; size: NA; V: TRBV5-1; DNA: TGCGCCAGCAGCTTGGTGGGGGACAGGGGCACTGAAGCTTTCTTT; CDR3: CASSLVGDRGTEAFF
D: TRBD2; J: TRBJ2-7; size: NA; V: TRBV6-2/TRBV6-3; DNA: TGTGCCAGCAGTGGCGGGGGCAGCGGGGGGCGGATCTACGAGCAGTACTTC; CDR3: CASSGGGSGGRIYEQYF
D: NA; J: TRBJ1-2; size: few; V: TRBV6-5; DNA: TGTGCCAGCAGCCCGGACAGTTATGGCTACACCTTC; CDR3: CASSPDSYGYTF
D: NA; J: TRBJ1-6; size: NA; V: TRBV5-1; DNA: TGCGCCAGCAGCCCGACTCCAGCCACCTCACCCCTCCACTTT; CDR3: CASSPTPATSPLHF
D: NA; J: TRBJ1-3; size: NA; V: TRBV7-2; DNA: TGTGCCAGCAGCCACCGGGACAGAAACACCATATATTTT; CDR3: CASSHRDRNTIYF
D: NA; J: TRBJ2-6; size: NA; V: TRBV19; DNA: TGTGCCAGTAGTATCACCCAGGCGGGGGCCAACGTCCTGACTTTC; CDR3: CASSITQAGANVLTF
D: TRBD1; J: TRBJ2-5; size: NA; V: TRBV27; DNA: TGTGCCAGCAGTGCCTCCGGGACAGGGCAGGGGACCCAGTACTTC; CDR3: CASSASGTGQGTQYF
D: NA; J: TRBJ1-6; size: NA; V: TRBV27; DNA: TGTGCCAGCAGTTTATCGGACCCCAGGGGCTCCTATAATTCACCCCTCCACTTT; CDR3: CASSLSDPRGSYNSPLHF
D: NA; J: TRBJ2-1; size: NA; V: TRBV24-1; DNA: TGTGCCACCAGTGACCGCGGGACCGCCCGTCCCAATGAGCAGTTCTTC; CDR3: CATSDRGTARPNEQFF
D: NA; J: TRBJ2-2; size: NA; V: TRBV20-1; DNA: TGCAGTGCCCACCACTGGGGGGAGCTGTTTTTT; CDR3: CSAHHWGELFF
D: NA; J: TRBJ2-7; size: NA; V: TRBV3-1/TRBV3-2; DNA: TGTGCCGTCAGTACGGGGCAGGGAATAGTCGGGAGCGAGCAGTACTTC; CDR3: CAVSTGQGIVGSEQYF
D: NA; J: TRBJ1-1; size: NA; V: TRBV30; DNA: TGTGCCTGGAGGGAGGGCATAAACACTGAAGCTTTCTTT; CDR3: CAWREGINTEAFF
D: NA; J: TRBJ1-2; size: NA; V: TRBV5-4; DNA: TGTGCCAGCAGCTCCCGACAGGACTATGGCTACACCTTC; CDR3: CASSSRQDYGYTF
D: TRBD1; J: TRBJ1-6; size: few; V: TRBV29-1; DNA: TGCAGCGCATCCGGGACAGGGGATTCACCCCTCCACTTT; CDR3: CSASGTGDSPLHF
D: NA; J: TRBJ2-1; size: NA; V: TRBV6-4; DNA: TGTGCCAGCAGTGACTCCCGTTACTCTGAGCAGTTCTTC; CDR3: CASSDSRYSEQFF
D: NA; J: TRBJ1-5; size: NA; V: TRBV18; DNA: TGTGCCAGCTCACCGGAAGGGGCGAAGTACCAGCCCCAGCATTTT; CDR3: CASSPEGAKYQPQHF
D: TRBD2; J: TRBJ2-7; size: NA; V: TRBV29-1; DNA: TGCAGCGTCCTAGGACTAGCGGGAGACGACGAGCAGTACTTC; CDR3: CSVLGLAGDDEQYF
D: NA; J: TRBJ1-6; size: NA; V: TRBV4-2; DNA: TGTGCCAGCAGCCAATTTACCGGGCCCACGGGGTCACCCCTCCACTTT; CDR3: CASSQFTGPTGSPLHF
D: NA; J: TRBJ2-5; size: NA; V: TRBV2; DNA: TGTGCCAGCAGTGAATGGACAGCACAAGAGACCCAGTACTTC; CDR3: CASSEWTAQETQYF
D: TRBD2; J: TRBJ2-1; size: NA; V: TRBV6-2/TRBV6-3; DNA: TGTGCCAGCAGTCCCAGCGGGAGGGTATACAATGAGCAGTTCTTC; CDR3: CASSPSGRVYNEQFF
D: NA; J: TRBJ1-5; size: NA; V: TRBV6-5; DNA: TGTGCCAGCAGTTATACAGGGAATCAGCCCCAGCATTTT; CDR3: CASSYTGNQPQHF
D: TRBD2; J: TRBJ2-1; size: NA; V: TRBV4-2; DNA: TGTGCCAGCAGCCCGGGACTAGCGGGAGTATCCTACAATGAGCAGTTCTTC; CDR3: CASSPGLAGVSYNEQFF
D: NA; J: TRBJ2-6; size: NA; V: TRBV7-9; DNA: TGTGCCAGCAGCCTGAGCAGGGGTTCTGGGGCCAACGTCCTGACTTTC; CDR3: CASSLSRGSGANVLTF
D: NA; J: TRBJ1-2; size: NA; V: TRBV27; DNA: TGTGCCAGCAGTTTCGCACAGGGCAGTGGCTACACCTTC; CDR3: CASSFAQGSGYTF
D: TRBD1; J: TRBJ1-2; size: NA; V: TRBV7-2; DNA: TGTGCCAGCAGCTCTGTCTTCGGACAGGGGAGCGGTGGCTACACCTTC; CDR3: CASSSVFGQGSGGYTF
D: NA; J: TRBJ2-3; size: once; V: TRBV7-9; DNA: TGTGCCAGCAGCACCGATAGAGCCACAGATACGCAGTATTTT; CDR3: CASSTDRATDTQYF
D: TRBD1; J: TRBJ1-1; size: NA; V: TRBV29-1; DNA: TGCAGCGTCCAAACGACAGGGGGGGACACTGAAGCTTTCTTT; CDR3: CSVQTTGGDTEAFF
D: NA; J: TRBJ2-1; size: NA; V: TRBV20-1; DNA: TGCAGTGCTAGTCCCATCGGGAGCTCCTACAATGAGCAGTTCTTC; CDR3: CSASPIGSSYNEQFF
D: TRBD1; J: TRBJ1-1; size: NA; V: TRBV11-3; DNA: TGTGCCAGCAGCTCGGGACAGGGCGAGAACACTGAAGCTTTCTTT; CDR3: CASSSGQGENTEAFF
D: TRBD2; J: TRBJ2-3; size: NA; V: TRBV24-1; DNA: TGTGCCACCAGTGGGGTTAGCGGGGGTGCTGGCACAGATACGCAGTATTTT; CDR3: CATSGVSGGAGTDTQYF
D: TRBD1; J: TRBJ1-6; size: NA; V: TRBV7-8; DNA: TGTGCCAGCAGCTTTGACAGGGGATCACCCCTCCACTTT; CDR3: CASSFDRGSPLHF
D: TRBD1; J: TRBJ1-4; size: few; V: TRBV18; DNA: TGTGCCAGCTCACCACCGGACAGGGGGGGTGAAAAACTGTTTTTT; CDR3: CASSPPDRGGEKLFF
D: NA; J: TRBJ1-2; size: NA; V: TRBV9; DNA: TGTGCCAGCAGCGTAGCTCATGGGCCTGACTATGGCTACACCTTC; CDR3: CASSVAHGPDYGYTF
D: TRBD1; J: TRBJ2-7; size: few; V: TRBV5-5; DNA: TGTGCCAGCAGCTTGGCCGGGACAGGCTTGGGGTCCTACGAGCAGTACTTC; CDR3: CASSLAGTGLGSYEQYF
D: TRBD1; J: TRBJ2-7; size: NA; V: TRBV7-9; DNA: TGTGCCAGCAGACCAACAGGGGTAGGCTACGAGCAGTACTTC; CDR3: CASRPTGVGYEQYF
D: NA; J: TRBJ2-5; size: NA; V: TRBV5-4; DNA: TGTGCCAGCAGCTCGCGGGACTTTGAAGAGACCCAGTACTTC; CDR3: CASSSRDFEETQYF
D: NA; J: TRBJ1-6; size: NA; V: TRBV7-8; DNA: TGTGCCAGCAGCACAAATTCACCCCTCCACTTT; CDR3: CASSTNSPLHF
D: TRBD1; J: TRBJ1-1; size: NA; V: TRBV28; DNA: TGTGCCAGCAGACCAGGGGGCGCTCCGAACACTGAAGCTTTCTTT; CDR3: CASRPGGAPNTEAFF